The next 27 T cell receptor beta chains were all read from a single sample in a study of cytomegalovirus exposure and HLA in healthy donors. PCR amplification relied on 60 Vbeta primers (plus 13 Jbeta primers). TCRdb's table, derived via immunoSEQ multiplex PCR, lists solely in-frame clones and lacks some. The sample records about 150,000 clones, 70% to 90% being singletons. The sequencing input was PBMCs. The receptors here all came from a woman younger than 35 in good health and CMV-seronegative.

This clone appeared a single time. Written as DNA, the CDR3 is TGTGCCAGCAGGGACAGGGGGCTCACCGGGGAGCTGTTTTTT. This translates into CASRDRGLTGELFF. The rearrangement links TRBV6-1 to TRBJ2-2, with 11 positions matching TRBD1. The CDR3 has 14 residues. Germline V lookup: CDR1 MNHNS, CDR2 SASEGT. With V trimmed by 6 bases and J by 4 bases, 1 base remained unmatched.

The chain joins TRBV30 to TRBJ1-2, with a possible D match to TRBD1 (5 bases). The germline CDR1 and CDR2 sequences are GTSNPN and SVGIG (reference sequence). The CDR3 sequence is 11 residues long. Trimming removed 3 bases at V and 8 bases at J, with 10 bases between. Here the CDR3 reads CAWRGPGGYTF. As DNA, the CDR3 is TGTGCCTGGAGGGGGCCTGGCGGCTACACCTTC.

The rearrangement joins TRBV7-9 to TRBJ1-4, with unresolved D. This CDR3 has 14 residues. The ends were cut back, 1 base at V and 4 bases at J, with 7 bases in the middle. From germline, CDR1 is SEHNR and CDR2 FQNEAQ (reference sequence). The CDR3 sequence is CASSLDRGNEKLFF. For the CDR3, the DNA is TGTGCCAGCAGCTTAGATCGGGGTAATGAAAAACTGTTTTTT.

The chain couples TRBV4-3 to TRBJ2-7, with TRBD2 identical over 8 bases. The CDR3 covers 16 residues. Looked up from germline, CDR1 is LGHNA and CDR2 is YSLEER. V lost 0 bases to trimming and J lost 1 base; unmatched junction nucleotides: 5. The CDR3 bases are TGCGCCAGCAGCCAAGATTTGTCTAGCGGGTCCTACGAGCAGTACTTC. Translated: CASSQDLSSGSYEQYF.

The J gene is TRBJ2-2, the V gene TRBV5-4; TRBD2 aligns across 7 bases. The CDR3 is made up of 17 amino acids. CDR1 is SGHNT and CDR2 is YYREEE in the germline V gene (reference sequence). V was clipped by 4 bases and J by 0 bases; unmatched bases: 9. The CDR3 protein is CASSHGTTSTNTGELFF. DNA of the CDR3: TGTGCCAGCAGCCATGGGACGACTAGCACGAACACCGGGGAGCTGTTTTTT.

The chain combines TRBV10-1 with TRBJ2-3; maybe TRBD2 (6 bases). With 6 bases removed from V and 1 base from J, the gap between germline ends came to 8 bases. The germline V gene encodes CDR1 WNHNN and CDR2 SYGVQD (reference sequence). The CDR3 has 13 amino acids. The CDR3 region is CASSPGGTDTQYF. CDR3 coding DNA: TGCGCCAGCAGCCCGGGGGGCACAGATACGCAGTATTTT.

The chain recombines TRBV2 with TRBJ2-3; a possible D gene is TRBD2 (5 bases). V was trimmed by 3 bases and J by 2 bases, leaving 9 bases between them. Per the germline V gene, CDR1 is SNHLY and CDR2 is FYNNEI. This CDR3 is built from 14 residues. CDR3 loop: CASSEEEYTDTQYF. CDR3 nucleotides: TGTGCCAGCAGTGAGGAGGAGTACACAGATACGCAGTATTTT.

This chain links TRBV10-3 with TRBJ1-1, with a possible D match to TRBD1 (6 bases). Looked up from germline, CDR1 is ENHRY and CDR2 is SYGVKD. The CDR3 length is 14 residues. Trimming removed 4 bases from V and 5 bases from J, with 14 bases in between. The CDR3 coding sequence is TGTGCCATCAGTGGACAGGTTTTGGTGACTGAAGCTTTCTTT. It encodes CAISGQVLVTEAFF.

CDR3 protein: CASSLDSGRSNEQYF. The CDR3 nucleotides are TGTGCCAGCAGCTTAGACAGCGGGAGATCCAACGAGCAGTACTTC. The chain recombines TRBV11-2 with TRBJ2-7; 8 bases align to TRBD2. V lost 0 bases, J lost 5 bases, and 6 bases stayed unmatched. Per the germline V gene, CDR1 is SGHAT and CDR2 is FQNNGV. This CDR3 spans 15 amino acids. The full variable domain, completed using reference TRBV11-2 and TRBJ2-7, is EAGVAQSPRYKIIEKRQSVAFWCNPISGHATLYWYQQILGQGPKLLIQFQNNGVVDDSQLPKDRFSAERLKGVDSTLKIQPAKLEDSAVYLCASSLDSGRSNEQYFGPGTRLTVT.

CDR3 DNA sequence: TGTGCCAGCACCCGGCGGGGGGGGACAGGAAACAATCAGCCCCAGCATTTT. It codes for CASTRRGGTGNNQPQHF. This chain uses TRBV7-2 with TRBJ1-5, with 8 nucleotides matching TRBD1. The ends lost 7 bases at V and 3 bases at J; junction bases unmatched: 14. The CDR3 totals 17 residues. In germline, CDR1 is SGHTA, CDR2 FQGNSA.

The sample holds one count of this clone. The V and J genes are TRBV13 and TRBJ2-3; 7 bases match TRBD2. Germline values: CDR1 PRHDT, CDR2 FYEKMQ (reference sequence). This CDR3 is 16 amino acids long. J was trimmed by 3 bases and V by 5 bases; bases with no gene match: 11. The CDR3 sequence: CASSPRRRGGTDTQYF. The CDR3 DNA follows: TGTGCCAGCAGCCCCCGCCGGAGGGGAGGGACAGATACGCAGTATTTT.

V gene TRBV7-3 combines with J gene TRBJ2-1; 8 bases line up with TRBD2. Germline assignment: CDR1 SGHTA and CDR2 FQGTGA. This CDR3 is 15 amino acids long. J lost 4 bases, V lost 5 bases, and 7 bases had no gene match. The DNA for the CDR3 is TGTGCCAGCAGCAACAGCGGGAGTTCATACAATGAGCAGTTCTTC. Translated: CASSNSGSSYNEQFF.

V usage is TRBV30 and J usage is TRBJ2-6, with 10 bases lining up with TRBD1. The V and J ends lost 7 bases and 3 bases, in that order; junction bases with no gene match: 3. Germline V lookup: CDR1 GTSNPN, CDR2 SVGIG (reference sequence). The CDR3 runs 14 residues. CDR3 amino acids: CASDRGNGANVLTF. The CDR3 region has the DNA TGTGCCTCGGACAGGGGGAATGGGGCCAACGTCCTGACTTTC.

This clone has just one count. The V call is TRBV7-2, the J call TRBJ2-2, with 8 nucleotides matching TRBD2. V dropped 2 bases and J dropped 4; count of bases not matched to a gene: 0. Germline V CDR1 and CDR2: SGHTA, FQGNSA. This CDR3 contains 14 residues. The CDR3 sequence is CASSLRGGTGELFF. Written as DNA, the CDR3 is TGTGCCAGCAGCTTACGGGGGGGCACCGGGGAGCTGTTTTTT.

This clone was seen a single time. The CDR3 reads CASSYVRSSYEQYF. In nucleotides, the CDR3 is TGTGCCAGCAGTTACGTCCGTTCGTCCTACGAGCAGTACTTC. The chain links TRBV6-5 to TRBJ2-7; D gene unclear. This CDR3 contains 14 residues. The V end lost 2 bases, the J end lost 1 base, and 9 bases lay between the germline ends. The germline CDR1 and CDR2 sequences are MNHEY and SVGAGI.

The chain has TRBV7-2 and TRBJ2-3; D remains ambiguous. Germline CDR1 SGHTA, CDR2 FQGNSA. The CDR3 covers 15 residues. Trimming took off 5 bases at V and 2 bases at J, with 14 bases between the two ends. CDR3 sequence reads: CASSRRFSYTDTQYF. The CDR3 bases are TGTGCCAGCAGCCGCCGCTTCTCCTACACAGATACGCAGTATTTT.

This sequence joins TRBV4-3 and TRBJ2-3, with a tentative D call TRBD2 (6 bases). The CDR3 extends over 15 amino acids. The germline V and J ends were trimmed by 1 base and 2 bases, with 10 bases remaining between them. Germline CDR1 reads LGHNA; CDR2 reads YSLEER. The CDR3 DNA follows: TGCGCCAGCAGCCAAGGGACGGGACTCACAGATACGCAGTATTTT. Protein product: CASSQGTGLTDTQYF.

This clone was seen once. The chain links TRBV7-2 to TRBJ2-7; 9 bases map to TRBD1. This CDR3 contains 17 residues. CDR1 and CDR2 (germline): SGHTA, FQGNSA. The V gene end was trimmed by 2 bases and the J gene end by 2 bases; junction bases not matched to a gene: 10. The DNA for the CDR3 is TGTGCCAGCAGCTTATTGGCGTTGGGGACAGGGACCTACGAGCAGTACTTC. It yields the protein CASSLLALGTGTYEQYF.

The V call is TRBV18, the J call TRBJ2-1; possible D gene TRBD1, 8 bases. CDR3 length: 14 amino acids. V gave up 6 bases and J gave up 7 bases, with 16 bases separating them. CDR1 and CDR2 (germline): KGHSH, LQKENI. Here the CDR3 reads CASSTTGGGNEQFF. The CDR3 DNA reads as TGTGCCAGCTCCACTACAGGGGGGGGAAATGAGCAGTTCTTC.

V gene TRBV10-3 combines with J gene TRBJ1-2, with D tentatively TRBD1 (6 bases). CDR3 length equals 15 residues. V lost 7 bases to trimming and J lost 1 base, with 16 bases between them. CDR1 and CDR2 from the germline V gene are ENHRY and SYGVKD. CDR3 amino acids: CAITSDSFFNYGYTF. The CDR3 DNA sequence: TGTGCCATCACCTCGGACAGCTTTTTTAACTATGGCTACACCTTC.

The CDR3 nucleotides are TGCGCCAGCAGCCCGGCCCGGGCGGGGGAAAAACTGTTTTTT. It codes for CASSPARAGEKLFF. The rearrangement links TRBV5-1 to TRBJ1-4; no reliable D call. V lost 4 bases and J lost 8, with 15 bases in between. The CDR3 consists of 14 residues. The germline V gene has CDR1 SGHRS and CDR2 YFSETQ.

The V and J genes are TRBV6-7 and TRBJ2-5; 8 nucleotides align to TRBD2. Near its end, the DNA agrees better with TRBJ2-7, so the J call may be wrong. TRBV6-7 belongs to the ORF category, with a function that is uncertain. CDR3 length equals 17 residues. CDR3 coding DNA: TGTGCCAGCAGTTCCAGACCTAGCGGGCGGGACTCCTACGAGCAGTACTTC. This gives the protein CASSSRPSGRDSYEQYF.

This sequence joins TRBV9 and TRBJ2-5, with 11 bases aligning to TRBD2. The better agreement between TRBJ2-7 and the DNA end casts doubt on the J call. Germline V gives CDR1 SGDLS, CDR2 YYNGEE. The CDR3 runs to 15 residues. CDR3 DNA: TGTGCCAGCAGCGTAACTAGCGGGAGCGCCCACGAGCAGTACTTC. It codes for CASSVTSGSAHEQYF.

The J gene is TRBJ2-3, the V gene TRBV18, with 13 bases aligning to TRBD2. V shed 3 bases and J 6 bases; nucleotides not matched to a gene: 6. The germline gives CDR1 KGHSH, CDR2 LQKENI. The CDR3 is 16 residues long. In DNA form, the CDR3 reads TGTGCCAGCTCACCCGGACTAGCGGGAGATGGGGATACGCAGTATTTT. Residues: CASSPGLAGDGDTQYF. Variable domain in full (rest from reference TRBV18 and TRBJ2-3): NAGVMQNPRHLVRRRGQEARLRCSPMKGHSHVYWYRQLPEEGLKFMVYLQKENIIDESGMPKERFSAEFPKEGPSILRIQQVVRGDSAAYFCASSPGLAGDGDTQYFGPGTRLTVL.

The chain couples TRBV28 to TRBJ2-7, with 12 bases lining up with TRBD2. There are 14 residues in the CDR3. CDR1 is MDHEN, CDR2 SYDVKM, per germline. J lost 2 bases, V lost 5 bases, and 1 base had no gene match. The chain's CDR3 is CASSLAGGAYEQYF. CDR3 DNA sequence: TGTGCCAGCAGTCTAGCGGGAGGGGCCTACGAGCAGTACTTC.

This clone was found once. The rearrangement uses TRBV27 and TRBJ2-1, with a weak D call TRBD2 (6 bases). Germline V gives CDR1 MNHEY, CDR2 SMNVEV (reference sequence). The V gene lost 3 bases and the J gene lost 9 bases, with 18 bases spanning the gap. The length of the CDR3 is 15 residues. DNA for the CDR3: TGTGCCAGCAGTTTTAAGGGACCGGCGGGACTTGAGCAGTTCTTC. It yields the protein CASSFKGPAGLEQFF.

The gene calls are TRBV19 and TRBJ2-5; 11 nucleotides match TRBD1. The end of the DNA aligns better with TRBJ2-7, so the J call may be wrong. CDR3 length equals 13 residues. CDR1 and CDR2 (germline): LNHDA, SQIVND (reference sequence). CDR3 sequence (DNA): TGTGCCAGTAGCTGGGACAGGGGGGACGAGCAGTACTTC. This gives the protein CASSWDRGDEQYF.